A single sample gave rise to the 17 T cell receptor beta chains below, sequenced in a study of PD-1 blockade in classical Hodgkin lymphoma. Measured with immunoSEQ multiplex PCR; TCRdb has only the in-frame clones, and not every one. The profile shows 30,000 to 40,000 clones, less than 80% of them singletons. Relapse was seen in all patients after autologous stem cell transplantation, and brentuximab vedotin exposure was variable. Material: peripheral blood mononuclear cells (PBMCs), obtained at baseline. The receptors derive from a human donor with classical Hodgkin lymphoma.

The CDR3 here is CASSLAVYEKLFF. Here the CDR3 DNA reads TGCGCCAGCAGCTTGGCCGTGTATGAAAAACTGTTTTTT. The rearrangement links TRBV5-1 to TRBJ1-4, with D unclear. CDR1 is SGHRS and CDR2 is YFSETQ in the germline V gene. Trimming shortened V by 0 bases and J by 6 bases, and 6 bases separated the two germline ends. The CDR3 length is 13 residues. Using reference TRBV5-1 and TRBJ1-4 for the parts outside the CDR3, the full variable domain is KAGVTQTPRYLIKTRGQQVTLSCSPISGHRSVSWYQQTPGQGLQFLFEYFSETQRNKGNFPGRFSGRQFSNSRSEMNVSTLELGDSALYLCASSLAVYEKLFFGSGTQLSVL.

This sequence joins TRBV7-3 and TRBJ2-5; D may match TRBD1 or TRBD2 (5 bases each). The CDR3 is made up of 14 amino acids. Germline lookup yields CDR1 SGHTA and CDR2 FQGTGA. The V end lost 2 bases, the J end lost 4 bases, and 11 bases lay between the germline ends. The chain's CDR3 is CASSLRGRGETQYF. The CDR3 coding sequence is TGTGCCAGCAGCTTACGGGGCCGGGGAGAGACCCAGTACTTC. The full variable domain, in which reference TRBV7-3 and TRBJ2-5 provide the parts outside the CDR3, is GAGVSQTPSNKVTEKGKYVELRCDPISGHTALYWYRQSLGQGPEFLIYFQGTGAADDSGLPNDRFFAVRPEGSVSTLKIQRTERGDSAVYLCASSLRGRGETQYFGPGTRLLVL.

The V call is TRBV29-1, the J call TRBJ1-4; D unresolved. Trimming left V 0 bases short and J 5 bases short, with 13 bases between. Germline V gene sequence: CDR1 SQVTM, CDR2 ANQGSEA. This CDR3 contains 15 residues. This CDR3 is CSVEDGGESNEKLFF. The CDR3 DNA follows: TGCAGCGTTGAAGATGGTGGCGAGTCCAATGAAAAACTGTTTTTT.

This chain joins TRBV7-2 and TRBJ2-4, with 8 nucleotides matching TRBD1. The germline V gene has CDR1 SGHTA and CDR2 FQGNSA. V dropped 1 base and J dropped 2; count of bases not matched to a gene: 4. CDR3 size: 16 residues. CDR3 sequence reads: CASSLGDRSSKNIQYF. The CDR3 nucleotides read TGTGCCAGCAGCTTAGGGGACAGGTCCTCCAAAAACATTCAGTACTTC.

The chain couples TRBV28 to TRBJ2-5, with a weak D call TRBD2 (6 bases). The CDR3 contains 15 residues. Trimming left V 5 bases short and J 2 bases short, with 15 bases between. Germline V gene lookup returns CDR1 MDHEN and CDR2 SYDVKM. The CDR3 region has the DNA TGTGCCAGCAGTCAGCGGGCTCGTTATCAAGAGACCCAGTACTTC. It translates to CASSQRARYQETQYF.

This clone has just one count. V usage is TRBV28 and J usage is TRBJ1-5; 9 bases align to TRBD1. Germline assignment: CDR1 MDHEN and CDR2 SYDVKM. Losses at the gene ends were 4 bases for V and 5 bases for J; bases not matched to a gene: 3. This CDR3 contains 14 residues. The CDR3 DNA is TGTGCCAGCAGTTCGGGACAGGGATATCAGCCCCAGCATTTT. It specifies CASSSGQGYQPQHF.

The V gene is TRBV7-2, the J gene TRBJ2-7, with TRBD1 identical over 8 bases. V dropped 0 bases and J dropped 3; count of bases not matched to a gene: 1. The CDR3 sequence is 14 residues long. Per the germline V gene, CDR1 is SGHTA and CDR2 is FQGNSA. The CDR3 sequence is CASSLATGDYEQYF. The CDR3, as DNA: TGTGCCAGCAGCTTAGCGACAGGGGACTACGAGCAGTACTTC.

The sample holds a few counts of this clone. This chain links TRBV6-1 with TRBJ2-1, with 11 bases identical to TRBD1. The ends lost 5 bases at V and 3 bases at J; junction bases unmatched: 3. The CDR3 spans 15 residues. Germline CDR1 is MNHNS and CDR2 is SASEGT. The CDR3 DNA sequence: TGTGCCAGCAGTAAGGACAGGGGGCGCTACAATGAGCAGTTCTTC. This codes for CASSKDRGRYNEQFF.

V is TRBV19 and J is TRBJ2-3, with TRBD1 as a possible D gene (6 bases). V was trimmed by 7 bases and J by 0 bases, leaving 11 bases between them. Germline values: CDR1 LNHDA, CDR2 SQIVND (reference sequence). The CDR3 has 14 amino acids. CDR3: CASTTGPSTDTQYF. CDR3 nucleotide sequence: TGTGCCAGTACAACAGGGCCTAGCACAGATACGCAGTATTTT.

The chain uses TRBV6-5 and TRBJ2-7; unclear D gene. The CDR3 sequence is 14 residues long. Per the germline V gene, CDR1 is MNHEY and CDR2 is SVGAGI. V dropped 0 bases and J dropped 7 bases, with 13 bases sitting between them. CDR3: CASSYSNLGLEQYF. The CDR3 DNA follows: TGTGCCAGCAGTTACTCGAACCTAGGTCTTGAGCAGTACTTC.

The chain combines TRBV10-3 with TRBJ2-3; no definite D call. V was trimmed by 5 bases and J by 6 bases, leaving 9 bases between them. The CDR3 totals 12 residues. Germline V gene data show CDR1 as ENHRY and CDR2 as SYGVKD. The CDR3 region is CAISFTGDTQYF. CDR3 in DNA: TGTGCCATCAGTTTTACCGGCGATACGCAGTATTTT.

This clone was recorded once. An end of the junction differs from the germline gene, which may be a read error. The rearrangement joins TRBV18 to TRBJ2-5, with D maybe TRBD1 (6 bases). CDR3 length: 13 residues. Germline V lookup: CDR1 KGHSH, CDR2 LQKENI. Written as DNA, the CDR3 is TGTGCCAGCTTACCAGGGGAAGGTGGGACCCAGTACTTC. It codes for CASLPGEGGTQYF.

This chain connects TRBV15 to TRBJ2-7; D ambiguous. V was shortened by 0 bases and J by 4 bases, with 7 bases between the two germline ends. CDR1 and CDR2 from the germline V gene are LNHNV and YYDKDF (reference sequence). This CDR3 region has 13 residues. DNA of the CDR3: TGTGCCACCAGCAGAGATACCAAGTACGAGCAGTACTTC. It translates to CATSRDTKYEQYF.

The chain is built from TRBV5-1 and TRBJ2-1; possibly TRBD1 for D (6 bases). Germline assignment: CDR1 SGHRS and CDR2 YFSETQ. CDR3 size: 14 residues. V was trimmed by 4 bases and J by 3 bases, leaving 11 bases between them. In DNA, the CDR3 is TGCGCCAGCAGCAACAACAGGGTCTACAATGAGCAGTTCTTC. Its translation: CASSNNRVYNEQFF.

The chain uses TRBV6-5 and TRBJ2-7; TRBD2 aligns across 11 bases. The germline CDR1 and CDR2 sequences are MNHEY and SVGAGI. Trimming at V came to 4 bases and at J to 6 bases, leaving 8 bases not matched to a gene. This CDR3 comprises 15 residues. The CDR3 coding sequence is TGTGCCAGCAGTTGGGGGACTAGCGGCGTTGGCGAGCAGTACTTC. It encodes CASSWGTSGVGEQYF.

The chain uses TRBV6-5 and TRBJ1-1; maybe TRBD1 (6 bases). Trimming stripped 7 bases from V and 6 bases from J, with 12 bases between. In germline, CDR1 is MNHEY, CDR2 SVGAGI. This CDR3 has 12 residues. CDR3 sequence reads: CASTHGGPEAFF. CDR3 nucleotides: TGTGCCAGCACCCATGGGGGGCCTGAAGCTTTCTTT.

The chain links TRBV21-1 to TRBJ2-3; the table's D gene call, TRBD2, was not cross checked with the DNA. TRBV21-1 is assigned pseudogene status. This CDR3 is 19 amino acids long. The CDR3 nucleotides read TGTGCCAGCAGCACCAGACTAGCGAGGGGGGGTCCTAGCACAGATACGCAGTATTTT. Translating gives CASSTRLARGGPSTDTQYF.